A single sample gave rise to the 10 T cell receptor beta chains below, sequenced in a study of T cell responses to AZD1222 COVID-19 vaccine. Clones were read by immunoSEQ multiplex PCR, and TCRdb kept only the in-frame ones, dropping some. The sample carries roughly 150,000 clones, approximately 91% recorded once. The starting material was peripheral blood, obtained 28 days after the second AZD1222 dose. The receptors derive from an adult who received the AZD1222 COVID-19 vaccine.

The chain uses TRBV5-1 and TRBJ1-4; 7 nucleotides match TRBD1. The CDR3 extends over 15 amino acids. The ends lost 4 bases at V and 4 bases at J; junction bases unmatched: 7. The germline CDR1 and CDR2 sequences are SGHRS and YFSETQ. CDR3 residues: CASSLSGTDNEKLFF. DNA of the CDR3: TGCGCCAGCAGCCTGTCCGGGACAGATAATGAAAAACTGTTTTTT.

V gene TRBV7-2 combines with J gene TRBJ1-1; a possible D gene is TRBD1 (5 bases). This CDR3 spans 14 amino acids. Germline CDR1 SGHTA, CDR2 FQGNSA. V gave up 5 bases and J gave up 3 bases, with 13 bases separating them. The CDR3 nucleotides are TGTGCCAGCAGCCCAGGGTACAAACACACTGAAGCTTTCTTT. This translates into CASSPGYKHTEAFF. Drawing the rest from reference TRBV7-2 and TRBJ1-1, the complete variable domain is GAGVSQSPSNKVTEKGKDVELRCDPISGHTALYWYRQSLGQGLEFLIYFQGNSAPDKSGLPSDRFSAERTGGSVSTLTIQRTQQEDSAVYLCASSPGYKHTEAFFGQGTRLTVV.

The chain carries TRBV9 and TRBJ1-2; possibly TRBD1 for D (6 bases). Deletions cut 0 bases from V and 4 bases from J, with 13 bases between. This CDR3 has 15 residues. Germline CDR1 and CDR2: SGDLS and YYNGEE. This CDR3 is CASSVEQQGLYGYTF. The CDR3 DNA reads TGTGCCAGCAGCGTAGAACAACAGGGCCTCTATGGCTACACCTTC.

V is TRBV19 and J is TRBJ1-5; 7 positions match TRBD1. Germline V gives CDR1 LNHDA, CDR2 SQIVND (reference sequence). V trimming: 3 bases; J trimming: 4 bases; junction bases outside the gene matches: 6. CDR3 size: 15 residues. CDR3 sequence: CASSMGTVPNQPQHF. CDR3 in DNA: TGTGCCAGTAGTATGGGGACAGTCCCTAATCAGCCCCAGCATTTT.

This CDR3 is CASSPGAELNTEAFF. Written as DNA, the CDR3 is TGTGCCAGCTCACCAGGGGCGGAATTGAACACTGAAGCTTTCTTT. The chain has TRBV18 and TRBJ1-1, with TRBD1 as a possible D gene (5 bases). The CDR3 loop spans 15 amino acids. Between the trimmed V and J ends, which lost 2 bases and 0 bases, there was a span of 10 bases. Per the germline V gene, CDR1 is KGHSH and CDR2 is LQKENI.

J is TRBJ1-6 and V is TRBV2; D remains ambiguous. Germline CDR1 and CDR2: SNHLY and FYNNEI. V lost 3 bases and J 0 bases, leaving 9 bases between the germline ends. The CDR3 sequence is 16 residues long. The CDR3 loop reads CASSDALSSYNSPLHF. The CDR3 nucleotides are TGTGCCAGCAGTGACGCCCTGAGCTCCTATAATTCACCCCTCCACTTT.

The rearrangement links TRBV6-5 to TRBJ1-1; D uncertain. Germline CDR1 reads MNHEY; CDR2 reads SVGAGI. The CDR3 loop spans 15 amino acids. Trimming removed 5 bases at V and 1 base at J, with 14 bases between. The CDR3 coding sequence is TGTGCCAGCAGTATCGGGGATTGGGGGAACACTGAAGCTTTCTTT. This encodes CASSIGDWGNTEAFF.

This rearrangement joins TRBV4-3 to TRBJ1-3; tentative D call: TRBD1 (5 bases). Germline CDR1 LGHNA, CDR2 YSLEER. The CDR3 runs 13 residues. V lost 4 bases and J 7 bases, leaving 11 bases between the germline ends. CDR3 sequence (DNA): TGCGCCAGCAGCCCCAATCGGGGCAACACCATATATTTT. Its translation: CASSPNRGNTIYF.

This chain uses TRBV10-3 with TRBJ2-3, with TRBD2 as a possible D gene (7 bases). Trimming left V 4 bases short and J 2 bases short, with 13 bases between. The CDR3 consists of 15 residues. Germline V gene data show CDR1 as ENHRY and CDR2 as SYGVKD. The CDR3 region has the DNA TGTGCCATCAGTGCCGCGGGGGCGACCACAGATACGCAGTATTTT. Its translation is CAISAAGATTDTQYF.

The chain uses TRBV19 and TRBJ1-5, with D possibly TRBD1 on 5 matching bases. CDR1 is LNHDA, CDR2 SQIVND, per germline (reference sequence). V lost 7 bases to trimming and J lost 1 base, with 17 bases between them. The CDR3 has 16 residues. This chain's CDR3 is CASTLAPGLSNQPQHF. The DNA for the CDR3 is TGTGCCAGTACCCTAGCCCCAGGGTTGAGCAATCAGCCCCAGCATTTT.